Presented here are 17 T cell receptor beta chains from one specimen sequenced in a study of cytomegalovirus exposure and HLA in healthy donors. 13 Jbeta primers and 60 Vbeta primers were used for the PCR. Method: immunoSEQ multiplex PCR; TCRdb's copy keeps in-frame clones and lacks some. Among about 93,000 clones listed, 82% were seen once. Input material: PBMCs. The origin of the receptors is a man in his forties or fifties in good health and CMV-seronegative.

The chain combines TRBV19 with TRBJ2-1; 8 positions match TRBD2. V lost 6 bases, J lost 5 bases, and 9 bases stayed unmatched. Germline CDR1 reads LNHDA; CDR2 reads SQIVND (reference sequence). This CDR3 contains 15 residues. CDR3 sequence: CASRITGLVNNEQFF. The CDR3 DNA reads as TGTGCCAGTAGGATAACGGGACTAGTCAACAATGAGCAGTTCTTC.

The chain couples TRBV6-5 to TRBJ2-5, with TRBD1 matching over 7 bases. From germline, CDR1 is MNHEY and CDR2 SVGAGI. This CDR3 comprises 16 residues. V was pared by 0 bases and J by 6 bases, with 10 bases of the junction left unmatched. The CDR3 region is CASSYSIQGSLQTQYF. In DNA, the CDR3 is TGTGCCAGCAGTTACTCGATACAGGGGAGTTTACAGACCCAGTACTTC.

The V call is TRBV19, the J call TRBJ1-5; D is ambiguous. CDR1 and CDR2 from the germline V gene are LNHDA and SQIVND (reference sequence). Trimming left V 2 bases short and J 0 bases short, with 11 bases between. CDR3 length: 16 amino acids. The CDR3 spells CASSIRADYSNQPQHF. CDR3 in DNA: TGTGCCAGTAGTATAAGGGCAGACTATAGCAATCAGCCCCAGCATTTT.

This clone was counted once. The chain has TRBV18 and TRBJ2-7; 11 bases map to TRBD2. Looked up from germline, CDR1 is KGHSH and CDR2 is LQKENI. V shed 3 bases, J shed 3 bases, and the junction held 10 bases outside the gene matches. The CDR3 contains 17 residues. The CDR3 spells CASSPINSGTSGYEQYF. In DNA form, the CDR3 reads TGTGCCAGCTCACCGATAAATAGCGGGACTAGCGGCTACGAGCAGTACTTC.

V is TRBV14 and J is TRBJ2-5; D unresolved. V was cut by 2 bases and J by 2 bases, with 9 bases left in between. This CDR3 region has 14 residues. Germline loops: CDR1 SGHDN, CDR2 FVKESK. CDR3 sequence: CASSQTQQQETQYF. DNA for the CDR3: TGTGCCAGCAGCCAAACCCAACAGCAAGAGACCCAGTACTTC.

The rearrangement links TRBV7-9 to TRBJ2-3; D gene uncertain. From germline, CDR1 is SEHNR and CDR2 FQNEAQ (reference sequence). The CDR3 spans 15 residues. V was cut by 5 bases and J by 5 bases, with 17 bases left in between. Here the CDR3 reads CASSPKRSDRDTQYF. The CDR3 bases are TGTGCCAGCAGCCCAAAGAGGTCCGACCGAGATACGCAGTATTTT.

The chain recombines TRBV19 with TRBJ2-1; tentative D call: TRBD2 (5 bases). CDR3 length equals 13 residues. V was pared by 10 bases and J by 7 bases, with 17 bases between. The germline gives CDR1 LNHDA, CDR2 SQIVND (reference sequence). CDR3 residues: CATQRSRENEQFF. CDR3 coding DNA: TGTGCCACACAGAGGTCCCGGGAAAATGAGCAGTTCTTC.

The chain has TRBV5-6 and TRBJ2-1; D unclear. This CDR3 comprises 15 residues. CDR1 is SGHDT, CDR2 YYEEEE, per germline. Trimming stripped 0 bases from V and 0 bases from J, with 7 bases between. CDR3 protein: CASSLEHLSYNEQFF. DNA for the CDR3: TGTGCCAGCAGCTTGGAGCACCTCTCCTACAATGAGCAGTTCTTC.

This chain joins TRBV15 and TRBJ2-3, with D possibly matching TRBD1 (6 bases). Per germline, CDR1 LNHNV and CDR2 YYDKDF (reference sequence). Trimming cost V 3 bases and J 2 bases, with 9 bases left between them. The CDR3 has 14 amino acids. CDR3 bases: TGTGCCACCAGCAGCGACAGGTACACAGATACGCAGTATTTT. It encodes CATSSDRYTDTQYF.

The sample holds a few counts of this clone. V usage is TRBV4-2 and J usage is TRBJ1-3; possible D gene TRBD1, 5 bases. Germline V gene sequence: CDR1 LGHNA, CDR2 YNFKEQ. Trimming took off 0 bases at V and 1 base at J, with 7 bases between the two ends. This CDR3 is 15 amino acids long. CDR3 loop: CASSQDSGSGNTIYF. CDR3 DNA: TGTGCCAGCAGCCAAGACTCAGGGTCTGGAAACACCATATATTTT.

This clone came up once. CDR3 bases: TGTGCCAGCAGCTCTGGACAGGGGCTTGTGTGGACTGAAGCTTTCTTT. Protein: CASSSGQGLVWTEAFF. The chain employs TRBV7-9 and TRBJ1-1, with TRBD1 matching over 9 bases. V was pared by 4 bases and J by 5 bases, with 11 bases of the junction left unmatched. Germline CDR1 is SEHNR and CDR2 is FQNEAQ (reference sequence). This CDR3 contains 16 residues. Full variable domain (missing parts from reference TRBV7-9 and TRBJ1-1): DTGVSQNPRHKITKRGQNVTFRCDPISEHNRLYWYRQTLGQGPEFLTYFQNEAQLEKSRLLSDRFSAERPKGSFSTLEIQRTEQGDSAMYLCASSSGQGLVWTEAFFGQGTRLTVV.

CDR3 sequence: CATQGLAGEGETQYF. The CDR3 DNA is TGTGCCACGCAGGGACTAGCGGGAGAGGGGGAGACCCAGTACTTC. The rearrangement joins TRBV10-3 to TRBJ2-5; 14 bases fit TRBD2. Trimming took 10 bases from V and 5 from J; bases not matched to a gene: 9. CDR3 length: 15 amino acids. Looked up from germline, CDR1 is ENHRY and CDR2 is SYGVKD.

The gene calls are TRBV4-3 and TRBJ2-5; no clear D. The assigned J gene may be wrong: the sequence end matches TRBJ2-7 better. The CDR3 consists of 17 residues. CDR1 LGHNA and CDR2 YSLEER come from the germline V gene. The CDR3 sequence: CASSQDALGASPYEQYF. The CDR3 region has the DNA TGCGCCAGCAGCCAAGATGCCTTAGGAGCGTCCCCCTACGAGCAGTACTTC.

V is TRBV7-2 and J is TRBJ2-5; no firm D call. The CDR3 has 13 amino acids. V was cut by 1 base and J by 11 bases, with 14 bases left in between. Germline V gene sequence: CDR1 SGHTA, CDR2 FQGNSA. The CDR3 loop is CASSLGGGFEQYF. Here the CDR3 DNA reads TGTGCCAGCAGCTTAGGAGGTGGGTTTGAGCAGTACTTC.

The rearrangement uses TRBV7-9 and TRBJ2-1; 7 nucleotides line up with TRBD2. The length of the CDR3 is 16 residues. V trimming: 6 bases; J trimming: 2 bases; junction bases outside the gene matches: 10. The V gene's germline CDR1 is SEHNR and CDR2 FQNEAQ (reference sequence). The CDR3, as DNA: TGTGCCAGCAGTCATACGGCGGGAGCGGCCTACAATGAGCAGTTCTTC. As protein: CASSHTAGAAYNEQFF.

This sequence joins TRBV7-3 and TRBJ1-1, with D tentatively TRBD1 (6 bases). Germline CDR1 is SGHTA and CDR2 is FQGTGA. CDR3 length: 14 amino acids. Trimming took off 4 bases at V and 6 bases at J, with 15 bases between the two ends. CDR3 region: CASSSGHLGAEAFF. The CDR3 region has the DNA TGTGCCAGCAGCTCGGGACACTTGGGAGCTGAAGCTTTCTTT.

The genes are TRBV29-1 and TRBJ1-2; 8 nucleotides line up with TRBD1. In germline, CDR1 is SQVTM, CDR2 ANQGSEA. The CDR3 contains 12 residues. With 6 bases clipped from V and 5 bases from J, the junction kept 5 bases outside the gene matches. CDR3 nucleotides: TGCAGCGTGAGGACAGGGAATTATGGCTACACCTTC. This sequence encodes CSVRTGNYGYTF.